This entry lists 3 T cell receptor beta chains sequenced from one sample in a study of T-cell memory formation after mild COVID-19. TCRdb recomputed calls from the 5' RACE reads with MiXCR, one row per CDR3 protein. The data contain 220,000 or so distinct CDR3 sequences, over 9% of them singletons. Specimen: PBMCs or a T cell subset sorted from them (not recorded which). The source is a man in his late teens or twenties who had mild COVID-19 (a few samples of this study predate the infection). Cell type and time point are not known.

This clonotype was counted a few times. V and J are TRBV7-9 and TRBJ1-4; D ambiguous. The CDR3 sequence is 16 residues long. Germline V gives CDR1 SEHNR, CDR2 FQNEAQ (reference sequence). The V and J ends lost 3 bases and 4 bases respectively, with 15 bases between them. CDR3 DNA sequence: TGTGCCAGCAGCTTCGGACTGTCTCGGGGTAATGAAAAACTGTTTTTT. Its protein is CASSFGLSRGNEKLFF.

This clonotype was seen a handful of times. The chain recombines TRBV24-1 with TRBJ2-5, with 10 bases that match TRBD1. This CDR3 comprises 16 residues. Trimming cost V 1 base and J 4 bases; bases outside gene matches: 5. Per the germline V gene, CDR1 is KGHDR and CDR2 is SFDVKD. This CDR3 reads CATSDFGTGVRETQYF. For the CDR3, the DNA is TGTGCCACCAGTGATTTCGGGACAGGGGTTAGAGAGACCCAGTACTTC.

The V call is TRBV7-2, the J call TRBJ2-5; a weak D match, TRBD2 (6 bases). Germline-derived CDR1 and CDR2 are SGHTA and FQGNSA. Between the trimmed V and J ends, which lost 5 bases and 5 bases, there was a span of 15 bases. The CDR3 is 14 residues long. For the CDR3, the DNA is TGTGCCAGCAGCCGGAGCGGGTTCGGGGAGACCCAGTACTTC. This translates into CASSRSGFGETQYF. Based on the CDR3 plus reference TRBV7-2 and TRBJ2-5, the full variable domain is GAGVSQSPSNKVTEKGKDVELRCDPISGHTALYWYRQSLGQGLEFLIYFQGNSAPDKSGLPSDRFSAERTGGSVSTLTIQRTQQEDSAVYLCASSRSGFGETQYFGPGTRLLVL.